The text below deals with one T cell receptor beta chain. What it binds is unknown. This record belongs to a study of cytomegalovirus exposure and HLA in healthy donors. Findings of the study overall: The authors enumerated roughly 160 TCR beta chains as linked to cytomegalovirus. Accurate HLA-A and HLA-B prediction from TCR beta sequences was reported for most subjects. In a later analysis, specific HLA alleles were associated with approximately 16,000 TCR beta sequences at a 0.05 false discovery rate.

PCR used 60 Vbeta primers and 13 Jbeta primers. Only in-frame clones appear in the TCRdb table, and some are missing; sequencing was by immunoSEQ multiplex PCR. The data show a few hundred thousand clones, with approximately 82% seen just once and around 8.6% held by the top ten. Each donor was nominally healthy when sampled (though unrecorded immune exposures were likely). Trimming shortened V by 8 bases and J by 2 bases, and 18 bases separated the two germline ends. The CDR3 has 15 residues. Germline CDR1 reads KGHSH; CDR2 reads LQKENI. The sequenced material came from PBMCs. The chain employs TRBV18 and TRBJ2-5; D not resolved. The sequence was collected from a woman aged 60-75 years in good health and CMV-seropositive. CDR3 protein: CASAQQPGPQETQYF. The CDR3 DNA reads TGTGCCAGCGCCCAGCAACCGGGTCCACAAGAGACCCAGTACTTC.